Below are 32 T cell receptor beta chains sequenced from a single sample in a study of OX40 agonist ivuxolimab in advanced cancers. Using immunoSEQ multiplex PCR, the repertoire was profiled, and TCRdb retains in-frame clones only, with some absent. The repertoire has approximately 40,000 clones, around nine tenths of them found once; the top ten carry 13%. Sequencing used CD4+ or CD8+ T cells sorted from blood, obtained in a trial of the OX40 agonist ivuxolimab. The receptors come from an adult with an advanced solid tumor such as melanoma, head and neck, liver or kidney cancer.

This chain joins TRBV15 and TRBJ1-1, with D perhaps TRBD1 (6 bases). With 0 bases removed from V and 0 bases from J, the gap between germline ends came to 17 bases. Germline V gives CDR1 LNHNV, CDR2 YYDKDF (reference sequence). This CDR3 region has 18 residues. CDR3 in amino acids: CATSREMGAWTLNTEAFF. The CDR3 DNA reads as TGTGCCACCAGCAGAGAGATGGGGGCCTGGACGTTGAACACTGAAGCTTTCTTT.

The chain couples TRBV19 to TRBJ2-3, with D tentatively TRBD1 or TRBD2 (5 bases each). The CDR3 runs 14 residues. V shed 5 bases and J shed 2 bases, with 11 bases lying between them. The germline V gene has CDR1 LNHDA and CDR2 SQIVND (reference sequence). The CDR3 is CASSRSGLTDTQYF. The CDR3 DNA sequence: TGTGCCAGTAGTCGGTCGGGGCTCACAGATACGCAGTATTTT.

The chain is built from TRBV5-1 and TRBJ2-7; TRBD2 aligns across 12 bases. This CDR3 spans 15 amino acids. V lost 0 bases, J lost 9 bases, and 7 bases stayed unmatched. CDR1 SGHRS and CDR2 YFSETQ come from the germline V gene. CDR3 region: CASSLGTSGESRQYF. The DNA of the CDR3 is TGCGCCAGCAGCTTGGGGACTAGCGGGGAGTCTCGGCAGTACTTC.

The chain carries TRBV5-4 and TRBJ1-5; perhaps TRBD1 as D (6 bases). The germline gives CDR1 SGHNT, CDR2 YYREEE (reference sequence). The CDR3 totals 15 residues. Trimming left V 0 bases short and J 6 bases short, with 13 bases between. The CDR3 DNA sequence: TGTGCCAGCAGCTTGGGCGGGGGGCCTATTCAGCCCCAGCATTTT. Translated: CASSLGGGPIQPQHF. Full variable domain (rest looked up from reference TRBV5-4 and TRBJ1-5): ETGVTQSPTHLIKTRGQQVTLRCSSQSGHNTVSWYQQALGQGPQFIFQYYREEENGRGNFPPRFSGLQFPNYSSELNVNALELDDSALYLCASSLGGGPIQPQHFGDGTRLSIL.

The chain has TRBV2 and TRBJ2-7; D remains ambiguous. The CDR3 contains 13 residues. The germline V and J ends were trimmed by 7 bases and 1 base, with 11 bases remaining between them. Germline V gives CDR1 SNHLY, CDR2 FYNNEI. CDR3 in amino acids: CASTREASYEQYF. As DNA, the CDR3 is TGTGCCAGCACTCGAGAGGCTTCCTACGAGCAGTACTTC.

The CDR3 here is CASRPGQGSPLHF. The CDR3 DNA reads TGTGCCAGCCGGCCAGGTCAAGGTTCACCCCTCCACTTT. The genes are TRBV6-5 and TRBJ1-6; D is ambiguous. The CDR3 extends over 13 amino acids. Deletions cut 8 bases from V and 9 bases from J, with 14 bases between. The V gene's germline CDR1 is MNHEY and CDR2 SVGAGI.

A few counts support this clone. The chain has TRBV5-1 and TRBJ2-5, with TRBD2 identical over 10 bases. Losses at the gene ends were 5 bases for V and 10 bases for J; bases not matched to a gene: 14. The germline CDR1 and CDR2 sequences are SGHRS and YFSETQ. The CDR3 sequence is 15 residues long. In DNA form, the CDR3 reads TGCGCCAGCAGTAGCCAGAGCGGGAGGGGGAAAAACCAGTACTTC. It specifies CASSSQSGRGKNQYF. The whole variable domain, remainder taken from reference TRBV5-1 and TRBJ2-5, is KAGVTQTPRYLIKTRGQQVTLSCSPISGHRSVSWYQQTPGQGLQFLFEYFSETQRNKGNFPGRFSGRQFSNSRSEMNVSTLELGDSALYLCASSSQSGRGKNQYFGPGTRLLVL.

The chain couples TRBV20-1 to TRBJ2-7; D is undetermined. The CDR3 contains 11 residues. V was trimmed by 0 bases and J by 7 bases, leaving 7 bases between them. The germline V gene has CDR1 DFQATT and CDR2 SNEGSKA (reference sequence). DNA for the CDR3: TGCAGTGCTAGAGATAAGGAAGAGCAGTACTTC. It translates to CSARDKEEQYF.

The genes are TRBV18 and TRBJ2-1; either TRBD1 or TRBD2 may supply D (6 bases each). CDR1 is KGHSH, CDR2 LQKENI, per germline. The V gene lost 4 bases and the J gene lost 8 bases, with 12 bases spanning the gap. The CDR3 spans 13 residues. The CDR3 bases are TGTGCCAGCTCACGGGGGGCTGGCGATGAGCAGTTCTTC. It encodes CASSRGAGDEQFF.

The rearrangement links TRBV6-5 to TRBJ2-1; D ambiguous. CDR1 and CDR2 from the germline V gene are MNHEY and SVGAGI. The CDR3 length is 13 residues. V shed 7 bases and J shed 6 bases, with 13 bases lying between them. This chain's CDR3 is CASNPGRINEQFF. The CDR3 coding sequence is TGTGCCAGCAACCCGGGCCGAATCAATGAGCAGTTCTTC.

The chain recombines TRBV19 with TRBJ2-3; D ambiguous. The V and J ends lost 3 bases and 2 bases respectively, with 3 bases between them. Germline-derived CDR1 and CDR2 are LNHDA and SQIVND (reference sequence). There are 12 residues in the CDR3. The CDR3 region has the DNA TGTGCCAGTAGTATTTACACAGATACGCAGTATTTT. Amino acids: CASSIYTDTQYF.

V and J are TRBV28 and TRBJ2-1; D not resolved. This CDR3 has 17 residues. CDR1 MDHEN and CDR2 SYDVKM come from the germline V gene. V was shortened by 4 bases and J by 0 bases, with 16 bases between the two germline ends. The CDR3 sequence is CASSSPPGSSSYNEQFF. As DNA, the CDR3 is TGTGCCAGCAGTTCACCCCCGGGCTCAAGCTCCTACAATGAGCAGTTCTTC.

The gene calls are TRBV19 and TRBJ2-1, with D tentatively TRBD2 (5 bases). CDR3 length: 13 amino acids. Germline assignment: CDR1 LNHDA and CDR2 SQIVND (reference sequence). The V end lost 2 bases, the J end lost 7 bases, and 9 bases lay between the germline ends. In nucleotides, the CDR3 is TGTGCCAGTAGTATAAGTCGGGATAATGAGCAGTTCTTC. Translation gives CASSISRDNEQFF.

The CDR3 DNA is TGTGCCAGCAGCTACGGGACTAGCGGACAAGAGACCCAGTACTTC. It is translated as CASSYGTSGQETQYF. V gene TRBV7-8 combines with J gene TRBJ2-5, with TRBD2 matching over 11 bases. Germline CDR1 is SGHVS and CDR2 is FQNEAQ. The CDR3 totals 15 residues. V lost 4 bases and J lost 2; bases outside the gene matches: 3.

The rearrangement joins TRBV4-1 to TRBJ2-5; D might be TRBD1 (6 bases). Deletions cut 4 bases from V and 2 bases from J, with 11 bases between. There are 14 residues in the CDR3. The germline V gene encodes CDR1 MGHRA and CDR2 YSYEKL. Written as DNA, the CDR3 is TGCGCCAGCAGCCTCTACAGGGATCAAGAGACCCAGTACTTC. It translates to CASSLYRDQETQYF.

The V call is TRBV11-1, the J call TRBJ2-1; D uncertain. There are 13 residues in the CDR3. Germline CDR1 and CDR2: SGHAT and FQDESV (reference sequence). With 4 bases removed from V and 6 bases from J, the gap between germline ends came to 10 bases. CDR3 nucleotide sequence: TGTGCCAGCAGCTCAAGGGCCGCCAATGAGCAGTTCTTC. Its protein is CASSSRAANEQFF. Using reference TRBV11-1 and TRBJ2-1 for the parts outside the CDR3, the full variable domain is EAEVAQSPRYKITEKSQAVAFWCDPISGHATLYWYRQILGQGPELLVQFQDESVVDDSQLPKDRFSAERLKGVDSTLKIQPAELGDSAMYLCASSSRAANEQFFGPGTRLTVL.

The chain links TRBV5-6 to TRBJ1-2; a possible D gene is TRBD1 (5 bases). V was clipped by 0 bases and J by 8 bases, with 14 bases between them. This CDR3 has 14 amino acids. CDR1 and CDR2 (germline): SGHDT, YYEEEE. CDR3 in amino acids: CASSLALGGLGYTF. The CDR3 DNA reads as TGTGCCAGCAGCTTGGCTTTGGGGGGTTTAGGCTACACCTTC.

The chain combines TRBV18 with TRBJ2-5, with TRBD2 matching over 13 bases. The assigned J gene may be wrong: the sequence end matches TRBJ2-7 better. Germline V lookup: CDR1 KGHSH, CDR2 LQKENI. This CDR3 spans 15 amino acids. CDR3 bases: TGTGCCAGCTCACCTCGGACTAGCGGGAGCTACGAGCAGTACTTC. Its translation is CASSPRTSGSYEQYF.

The V call is TRBV15, the J call TRBJ1-1, with no clear D. Germline V gene lookup returns CDR1 LNHNV and CDR2 YYDKDF (reference sequence). The ends were cut back, 7 bases at V and 0 bases at J, with 18 bases in the middle. CDR3 size: 16 residues. In DNA form, the CDR3 reads TGTGCCACCAACATTAAATCGGTCAGAATGAACACTGAAGCTTTCTTT. This gives the protein CATNIKSVRMNTEAFF.

The gene calls are TRBV7-3 and TRBJ2-1; 9 nucleotides line up with TRBD2. This CDR3 comprises 14 residues. After removal of 4 bases from V and 7 bases from J, the junction contained 5 bases not matched to a gene. CDR1 and CDR2 from the germline V gene are SGHTA and FQGTGA. CDR3 bases: TGTGCCAGCAGCTCGCGGGAGGGCCAAAATGAGCAGTTCTTC. Its protein is CASSSREGQNEQFF. Complete variable domain (other parts from reference TRBV7-3 and TRBJ2-1): GAGVSQTPSNKVTEKGKYVELRCDPISGHTALYWYRQSLGQGPEFLIYFQGTGAADDSGLPNDRFFAVRPEGSVSTLKIQRTERGDSAVYLCASSSREGQNEQFFGPGTRLTVL.

This chain joins TRBV7-8 and TRBJ2-3, with 12 bases that match TRBD2. This CDR3 is 16 amino acids long. Germline CDR1 is SGHVS and CDR2 is FQNEAQ. V lost 6 bases and J lost 6; bases outside the gene matches: 10. DNA of the CDR3: TGTGCCAGCAGGCCGGGACGGCTAGCGGGGGGGGATACGCAGTATTTT. This encodes CASRPGRLAGGDTQYF.

The V gene is TRBV5-4, the J gene TRBJ2-1; D ambiguous. V was shortened by 0 bases and J by 6 bases, with 13 bases between the two germline ends. There are 15 residues in the CDR3. Germline V gene lookup returns CDR1 SGHNT and CDR2 YYREEE (reference sequence). CDR3 bases: TGTGCCAGCAGCTTGGCGGTGGGCCCCAGCAATGAGCAGTTCTTC. It encodes CASSLAVGPSNEQFF.

J is TRBJ1-3 and V is TRBV28; D gene ambiguous. The V and J ends lost 6 bases and 0 bases respectively, with 12 bases between them. Germline loops: CDR1 MDHEN, CDR2 SYDVKM. The CDR3 has 15 residues. For the CDR3, the DNA is TGTGCCAGCAGACCTCCCGACACCTCTGGAAACACCATATATTTT. Translating it yields CASRPPDTSGNTIYF.

This chain links TRBV10-1 with TRBJ2-1; possible D gene TRBD2, 5 bases. CDR1 is WNHNN and CDR2 is SYGVQD in the germline V gene (reference sequence). This CDR3 comprises 13 residues. The V and J ends lost 1 base and 10 bases respectively, with 11 bases between them. CDR3 sequence: CASSELSSGEQFF. The CDR3 nucleotides read TGCGCCAGCAGTGAGTTATCCTCGGGGGAGCAGTTCTTC.

J is TRBJ1-2 and V is TRBV30, with TRBD1 as a possible D gene (5 bases). Per the germline V gene, CDR1 is GTSNPN and CDR2 is SVGIG (reference sequence). V lost 3 bases and J 4 bases, leaving 9 bases between the germline ends. This CDR3 spans 12 amino acids. The CDR3 DNA reads TGTGCCTGGAGGGGAGGGGCCTATGGCTACACCTTC. It yields the protein CAWRGGAYGYTF.

The rearrangement links TRBV7-2 to TRBJ2-7; a possible D gene is TRBD2 (5 bases). V was cut by 2 bases and J by 5 bases, with 13 bases left in between. Germline V gives CDR1 SGHTA, CDR2 FQGNSA. The CDR3 has 14 amino acids. The CDR3 nucleotides are TGTGCCAGCAGCTTAATGGGGAGCAGGAACGAGCAGTACTTC. This encodes CASSLMGSRNEQYF.

In its sample, this clone was seen once. The V and J genes are TRBV6-5 and TRBJ2-1, with 10 bases fitting TRBD2. The length of the CDR3 is 14 residues. V shed 7 bases, J shed 9 bases, and the junction held 9 bases outside the gene matches. Germline V CDR1 and CDR2: MNHEY, SVGAGI. The CDR3 reads CASKITSGKIEQFF. The CDR3 DNA reads as TGTGCCAGCAAAATAACTAGCGGGAAAATTGAGCAGTTCTTC.

This rearrangement joins TRBV13 to TRBJ2-4, with unresolved D. Per the germline V gene, CDR1 is PRHDT and CDR2 is FYEKMQ (reference sequence). There are 13 residues in the CDR3. V was clipped by 0 bases and J by 11 bases, with 11 bases between them. CDR3 nucleotide sequence: TGTGCCAGCAGCTTAGGACAGAAGGTTGTTCAGTACTTC. Translated: CASSLGQKVVQYF.

V is TRBV7-2 and J is TRBJ2-5, with D maybe TRBD2 (6 bases). Germline V gives CDR1 SGHTA, CDR2 FQGNSA. The V end lost 4 bases, the J end lost 4 bases, and 19 bases lay between the germline ends. This CDR3 region has 16 residues. The CDR3 sequence: CASSSSLLARAETQYF. The CDR3 bases are TGTGCCAGCAGCTCGTCCCTTCTAGCGCGGGCAGAGACCCAGTACTTC.

In the case of this clone: Germline and junction disagree at one end, which may indicate a read error. The chain combines TRBV6-4 with TRBJ1-4; 10 positions match TRBD1. Germline values: CDR1 MRHNA, CDR2 SNTAGT. This CDR3 is 14 amino acids long. The CDR3 loop reads CAISRTGGNEKLFF. Here the CDR3 DNA reads TGTGCCATCAGTCGGACAGGGGGGAATGAAAAACTGTTTTTT.

This clone occurred once. The CDR3: CASSTRTGRSYNEQFF. DNA of the CDR3: TGTGCCAGCAGCACTCGGACGGGCCGCTCCTACAATGAGCAGTTCTTC. The V gene is TRBV5-8, the J gene TRBJ2-1; D is unresolved. V was pared by 4 bases and J by 0 bases, with 14 bases between. The length of the CDR3 is 16 residues. Germline V gene sequence: CDR1 SGHTS, CDR2 YDEGEE.

V gene TRBV5-1 combines with J gene TRBJ2-7, with D possibly TRBD1 on 6 matching bases. This CDR3 contains 15 residues. Trimming removed 1 base at V and 4 bases at J, with 15 bases between. The germline gives CDR1 SGHRS, CDR2 YFSETQ. The CDR3 nucleotides read TGCGCCAGCAGCTTGTGGGCAGGGGATCAATACGAGCAGTACTTC. It encodes CASSLWAGDQYEQYF.